This is a list of T cell receptor beta chains from one sample in a study of blood T cell repertoires in COVID-19. Clones were sequenced by immunoSEQ multiplex PCR, and TCRdb holds only the in-frame ones, with some missing. The sample includes fewer than 200,000 clones, about 90% of them seen just once. Sequencing was performed on peripheral blood. Receptor source: a man aged 30 to 39 with COVID-19, enrolled during active disease. CDR3s include the opening cysteine and the closing phenylalanine or tryptophan. Not all rows give a size; the values are once, few, many and, for expanded clones, a class.

abundance | v_gene | CDR3aa
- | TRBV9 | CASSGGTDNEQFF
- | TRBV25-1 | CASLKRGEQYF
- | TRBV9 | CASSVALTPLSEQFF
- | TRBV19 | CASSRVVNEQFF
- | TRBV7-2 | CASSLDQNTEAFF
few | TRBV19 | CASSALRAGGGEQFF
- | TRBV19 | CASSIKLGVGELHF
- | TRBV19 | CASATGGGSNEQFF
- | TRBV7-2 | CASSLILGGANTEAFF
- | TRBV30 | CAWSGLALRGELFF
- | TRBV19 | CASSIYESGANVLTF
once | TRBV7-3 | CASSLTASTNYGYTF
once | TRBV6-2/TRBV6-3 | CASSYYSVSGWFF
- | TRBV10-3 | CAISDGGTGSYNSPLHF
once | TRBV6-1 | CASSAPRAGGNNEQFF
- | TRBV3-1/TRBV3-2 | CASSPGTGGRGGNTIYF
- | TRBV27 | CASSPWTGSYEQYF
- | TRBV12-5 | CASGYSTGGYGTQYF
few | TRBV15 | CATSGLTNTYEQYF
- | TRBV5-1 | CASSLGGKRTDTQYF
- | TRBV20-1 | CSASKGGGTDTQYF
- | TRBV6-5 | CASSRGQGSYTEAFF
- | TRBV18 | CASSPRTGDEKLFF
- | TRBV19 | CASSIRGLAGVSTGELFF
- | TRBV19 | CASSLQGTINYGYTF
- | TRBV6-2/TRBV6-3 | CASSYPAGESTDTQYF
- | TRBV28 | CASSSHSSSYNEQFF
once | TRBV6-6 | CASSEDSDTGELFF